A selection of T cell receptor beta chains follows, all from one sample in a study of T-cell memory formation after mild COVID-19. TCRdb re-derived calls from the 5' RACE reads in MiXCR, one entry per CDR3 protein. The table lists roughly 380,000 distinct CDR3 sequences, approximately 29% of them singletons, with approximately 15% in the top ten. Sequences were obtained from PBMCs or a T cell subset sorted from them (not recorded which). The receptors originated from an adult woman who had mild COVID-19 (a few samples of this study predate the infection). Cell type and time point are not known. CDR3s include the opening cysteine and the closing phenylalanine or tryptophan. A D gene is named only where the DNA matches it firmly. Size tells how often a clone was seen (once, few, many) or the class of an expanded clone, and some rows leave it out.

clone size,CDR3 length,V gene,J gene,D gene,CDR3 DNA,CDR3 protein
-,13,TRBV30,TRBJ2-1,-,TGTGCCTGGAACTACGGGGCGGGCAATGAGCAGTTCTTC,CAWNYGAGNEQFF
-,17,TRBV5-6,TRBJ1-4,-,TGTGCCAGCAGCTCATCACGAGGACGAGGGTGGAATGAAAAACTGTTTTTT,CASSSSRGRGWNEKLFF
few,18,TRBV15,TRBJ2-1,TRBD2,TGTGCCACCAGCAGCCCGACACGACTAGCGGGAATGGTCAATGAGCAGTTCTTC,CATSSPTRLAGMVNEQFF
few,12,TRBV5-1,TRBJ1-2,-,TGCGCCAGCAGCACGCAGACATATGGCTACACCTTC,CASSTQTYGYTF
-,16,TRBV5-6,TRBJ2-3,TRBD2,TGTGCCAGCAGCGTCACTAGCGGGGGGAGCACAGATACGCAGTATTTT,CASSVTSGGSTDTQYF
-,15,TRBV5-1,TRBJ2-7,TRBD1,TGCGCCAGCAGCTTACAGGGGGCAGGCACCTACGAGCAGTACTTC,CASSLQGAGTYEQYF
-,14,TRBV16,TRBJ1-5,-,TGTGCCAGCAGCCCGGCCCGGGGCAATCAGCCCCAGCATTTT,CASSPARGNQPQHF
-,14,TRBV6-1,TRBJ2-3,-,TGTGCCAGCAGTGCGGGGGCCTCCGGGGATACGCAGTATTTT,CASSAGASGDTQYF
few,15,TRBV6-2/TRBV6-3,TRBJ1-5,-,TGTGCCAGCAGTTATGGGGGGCGCGGCAATCAGCCCCAGCATTTT,CASSYGGRGNQPQHF
-,14,TRBV20-1,TRBJ2-4,-,TGCAGTGCTAGCAAGGGGGAAGCCAAAAACATTCAGTACTTC,CSASKGEAKNIQYF
-,16,TRBV20-1,TRBJ1-1,-,TGCAGTGCTAGATTGTCAGGGACCAGGACGAACACTGAAGCTTTCTTT,CSARLSGTRTNTEAFF
few,14,TRBV25-1,TRBJ2-1,-,TGTGCCAGCAGTGCAGGGCGAGAAGACAATGAGCAGTTCTTC,CASSAGREDNEQFF
few,12,TRBV29-1,TRBJ2-7,-,TGCAGCGTTGAAGATAGCCCCCACGAGCAGTACTTC,CSVEDSPHEQYF
few,14,TRBV19,TRBJ1-1,-,TGTGCCAGTAGTTCCCAGAGGGAGCAGACTGAAGCTTTCTTT,CASSSQREQTEAFF
-,15,TRBV14,TRBJ2-1,TRBD2,TGTGCCAGCAGCCGGCGGGAGGTCTCCCACAATGAGCAGTTCTTC,CASSRREVSHNEQFF
-,13,TRBV20-1,TRBJ1-2,TRBD1,TGCAGTGCCGACCGACAGGGGGCTGTTGGCTACACCTTC,CSADRQGAVGYTF
few,13,TRBV4-3,TRBJ2-3,-,TGCGCCAGCAGCCAAGCCTATTCAGATACGCAGTATTTT,CASSQAYSDTQYF
few,12,TRBV20-1,TRBJ2-3,-,TGCAGTGCTCACCAATACACAGATACGCAGTATTTT,CSAHQYTDTQYF
-,17,TRBV24-1,TRBJ2-6,-,TGTGCCACCAGTGACGGACAGTCCTTCTCTGGGGCCAACGTCCTGACTTTC,CATSDGQSFSGANVLTF
-,14,TRBV4-1,TRBJ2-1,-,TGCGCCAGCAGCCCTATCGCGGGGAACAATGAGCAGTTCTTC,CASSPIAGNNEQFF
few,11,TRBV6-2/TRBV6-3,TRBJ1-6,-,TGTGCCAGCAGTTCCAGACGTTCCCTCCACTTT,CASSSRRSLHF
few,15,TRBV7-9,TRBJ2-7,-,TGTGCCAGCAGCAGCGTTGGGGGGTTGATCTACGAGCAGTACTTC,CASSSVGGLIYEQYF
-,13,TRBV7-9,TRBJ1-1,-,TGTGCCAGCAGCTTACCTCTGAACACTGAAGCTTTCTTT,CASSLPLNTEAFF
few,15,TRBV7-3,TRBJ2-2,TRBD1,TGTGCCAGCAGCCCTGGACAGGGGGCCCACGGGGAGCTGTTTTTT,CASSPGQGAHGELFF
few,13,TRBV6-2/TRBV6-3,TRBJ2-7,TRBD2,TGTGCCAGCAGTTCGTGGACTAGTCGCGAGCAGTACTTC,CASSSWTSREQYF
few,14,TRBV18,TRBJ2-4,-,TGTGCCAGCTCACCAGGGGTGGCCAAAAACATTCAGTACTTC,CASSPGVAKNIQYF
few,15,TRBV6-1,TRBJ1-2,-,TGTGCCAGCACCGAAACCCCCCAGGAGAGCTATGGCTACACCTTC,CASTETPQESYGYTF
-,14,TRBV29-1,TRBJ2-5,TRBD1,TGCAGCGGCCAAGACAGGGCCTTTGGAGAGACCCAGTACTTC,CSGQDRAFGETQYF
few,13,TRBV6-6,TRBJ1-1,-,TGTGCCAGCTTTGGAGAACTGAACACTGAAGCTTTCTTT,CASFGELNTEAFF
once,17,TRBV4-3,TRBJ2-1,TRBD2,TGCGCCAGCAGCCAAGATGTGGCGGGAGTCCCCTACAATGAGCAGTTCTTC,CASSQDVAGVPYNEQFF
-,13,TRBV7-2,TRBJ2-2,-,TGTGCCAGCAGCTCGACAGACACCGGGGAGCTGTTTTTT,CASSSTDTGELFF
many,12,TRBV25-1,TRBJ2-1,-,TGTGCCAGCAGTGACAAGGGTATTGAGCAGTTCTTC,CASSDKGIEQFF
-,15,TRBV7-9,TRBJ2-7,TRBD2,TGTGCCAGCAGCTTAGTCGCAGCGGGAGTGTACGAGCAGTACTTC,CASSLVAAGVYEQYF
few,15,TRBV12-3/TRBV12-4,TRBJ2-1,TRBD2,TGTGCCATCGTCTGGTTGGGGGGGAACTACAATGAGCAGTTCTTC,CAIVWLGGNYNEQFF
-,23,TRBV4-1,TRBJ2-7,-,TGCGCCAGCAGCCAAGGCCGATTTATTCCAGGACACCCCAACAACATGGGTACCTACGAGCAGTACTTC,CASSQGRFIPGHPNNMGTYEQYF
few,14,TRBV7-2,TRBJ2-5,-,TGTGCCAGCAGCCGTATACAGGGAGCAGAGACCCAGTACTTC,CASSRIQGAETQYF
many,12,TRBV20-1,TRBJ1-2,-,TGCAGTGCCCCAACAGGGACTGATGGCTACACCTTC,CSAPTGTDGYTF
few,12,TRBV20-1,TRBJ2-3,-,TGCAGTGCTATCATAGGCACAGATACGCAGTATTTT,CSAIIGTDTQYF
few,13,TRBV12-3/TRBV12-4,TRBJ1-2,TRBD1,TGTGCCAGCAGCTCAGGGGGCTGGTATGGCTACACCTTC,CASSSGGWYGYTF
-,13,TRBV6-4,TRBJ2-3,TRBD1,TGTGCCAGAAGGGACAGCCCCACAGATACGCAGTATTTT,CARRDSPTDTQYF
many,14,TRBV20-1,TRBJ1-1,-,TGCAGTGCTAGGGGGGTACCACCGAACACTGAAGCTTTCTTT,CSARGVPPNTEAFF
-,13,TRBV20-1,TRBJ1-4,-,TGCAGTGCTAGGACAAACCCTAATGAAAAACTGTTTTTT,CSARTNPNEKLFF
few,17,TRBV7-7,TRBJ2-1,TRBD2,TGTGCTAGCAGCGCCCACGTGGCGGGAGTGGGTAGGGATGAGCAGTTCTTC,CASSAHVAGVGRDEQFF
once,16,TRBV20-1,TRBJ2-4,-,TGCAGTGCTAGAGAGGGGGCGGGGAGGGCCAAAAACATTCAGTACTTC,CSAREGAGRAKNIQYF